The next 10 T cell receptor beta chains were all read from a single sample in a study of radiotherapy plus CTLA-4 blockade in lung cancer. Generated by immunoSEQ multiplex PCR, the TCRdb table keeps only in-frame clones and is missing some. Found here are 80,000 to 100,000 clones, approximately 72% of them singletons; the top ten hold around 2.7%. This specimen consisted of peripheral blood, obtained from a patient treated with radiotherapy plus ipilimumab. The receptors stem from a human donor with non-small cell lung cancer who had a partial response to radiotherapy plus ipilimumab. Some clones in this sample may be carry-over from other donors' samples.

The V call is TRBV5-6, the J call TRBJ2-7, with 7 bases that match TRBD1. J gave up 0 bases and V 4 bases, and 1 base lay outside the gene matches. The CDR3 contains 13 residues. The germline gives CDR1 SGHDT, CDR2 YYEEEE. The CDR3 reads CASSPGGSYEQYF. The CDR3 DNA reads TGTGCCAGCAGCCCAGGGGGCTCCTACGAGCAGTACTTC.

This clone has just a few counts. The chain uses TRBV5-5 and TRBJ2-5, with D unclear. Germline CDR1 and CDR2: SGHKS and YYEKEE (reference sequence). Trimming removed 4 bases from V and 3 bases from J, with 4 bases in between. This CDR3 region has 11 residues. DNA for the CDR3: TGTGCCAGCAGCCGAGAAGAGACCCAGTACTTC. Encoded protein: CASSREETQYF.

The chain employs TRBV5-8 and TRBJ1-1; D call uncertain. Per germline, CDR1 SGHTS and CDR2 YDEGEE. This CDR3 contains 14 residues. The germline V and J ends were trimmed by 1 base and 2 bases, with 9 bases remaining between them. CDR3 sequence reads: CASSLRLPNTEAFF. CDR3 DNA: TGTGCCAGCAGCTTGAGACTCCCTAACACTGAAGCTTTCTTT.

The chain recombines TRBV19 with TRBJ1-2; 8 bases match TRBD1. With 6 bases clipped from V and 3 bases from J, the junction kept 3 bases outside the gene matches. Germline lookup yields CDR1 LNHDA and CDR2 SQIVND (reference sequence). CDR3 size: 13 residues. Written as DNA, the CDR3 is TGTGCCAGTAGGCTGGGACAGGACTATGGCTACACCTTC. It specifies CASRLGQDYGYTF.

The chain joins TRBV4-2 to TRBJ2-3; the D gene is possibly TRBD2 (6 bases). In germline, CDR1 is LGHNA, CDR2 YNFKEQ. The CDR3 extends over 13 amino acids. V was clipped by 4 bases and J by 2 bases, with 7 bases between them. For the CDR3, the DNA is TGTGCCAGCAGCCGGGACTCCACAGATACGCAGTATTTT. Its translation: CASSRDSTDTQYF.

The chain couples TRBV5-1 to TRBJ2-1; maybe TRBD2 (6 bases). CDR3 length: 14 residues. Trimming left V 4 bases short and J 1 base short, with 9 bases between. Germline CDR1 reads SGHRS; CDR2 reads YFSETQ. The chain's CDR3 is CASSAGLSYNEQFF. For the CDR3, the DNA is TGCGCCAGCAGCGCGGGGCTTTCCTACAATGAGCAGTTCTTC. Full variable domain (outside the CDR3, taken from reference TRBV5-1 and TRBJ2-1): KAGVTQTPRYLIKTRGQQVTLSCSPISGHRSVSWYQQTPGQGLQFLFEYFSETQRNKGNFPGRFSGRQFSNSRSEMNVSTLELGDSALYLCASSAGLSYNEQFFGPGTRLTVL.

This clone was observed a few times. The chain couples TRBV21-1 to TRBJ1-1; the table gives TRBD1 as D, unverified against the DNA. TRBV21-1 is designated a pseudogene. CDR3 length: 13 amino acids. The CDR3 nucleotides read TGTGCCAGCAGTCATGAGTCCAGGGCTGAAGCTTTCTTT. Its protein is CASSHESRAEAFF.

V and J are TRBV28 and TRBJ1-6; D remains unclear. This CDR3 region has 13 residues. With 10 bases removed from V and 9 bases from J, the gap between germline ends came to 16 bases. CDR1 and CDR2 (germline): MDHEN, SYDVKM. CDR3 coding DNA: TGTGCCACCCTTCTTGGGCCCGGTTCACCCCTCCACTTT. Amino acids: CATLLGPGSPLHF.

The gene calls are TRBV19 and TRBJ1-6, with D possibly matching TRBD1 (6 bases). The CDR3 covers 15 residues. In germline, CDR1 is LNHDA, CDR2 SQIVND (reference sequence). With 3 bases removed from V and 6 bases from J, the gap between germline ends came to 12 bases. The CDR3 loop reads CASSIGPGVNSPLHF. CDR3 DNA sequence: TGTGCCAGTAGTATCGGGCCAGGGGTTAATTCACCCCTCCACTTT.

The chain has TRBV19 and TRBJ1-1, with D maybe TRBD1 (6 bases). The V end was cut by 10 bases, the J end by 10 bases, with 16 bases between. Germline CDR1 reads LNHDA; CDR2 reads SQIVND (reference sequence). The CDR3 is 11 amino acids. In DNA, the CDR3 is TGTGCCATAAAGTGGGGGCAGACAGCTTTCTTT. This encodes CAIKWGQTAFF.